Following are 15 T cell receptor beta chains from one sample sequenced in a study of T cell responses to AZD1222 COVID-19 vaccine. Generated by immunoSEQ multiplex PCR, the TCRdb table keeps only in-frame clones and is missing some. The sample yields some 150,000 clones, about 92% seen once. This specimen was peripheral blood, taken on day 0 of AZD1222 vaccination. The receptor set was obtained from an adult in good health.

The V and J genes are TRBV5-1 and TRBJ2-7, with 7 nucleotides matching TRBD2. CDR1 is SGHRS, CDR2 YFSETQ, per germline. V was pared by 0 bases and J by 6 bases, with 9 bases of the junction left unmatched. The CDR3 loop spans 15 amino acids. The CDR3 nucleotides are TGCGCCAGCAGCTTGGGGGGCGGGAGCACCCTCGAGCAGTACTTC. It is translated as CASSLGGGSTLEQYF.

The chain links TRBV6-5 to TRBJ2-1; tentatively, D is TRBD1 (6 bases). Germline-derived CDR1 and CDR2 are MNHEY and SVGAGI. The CDR3 runs 15 residues. Between the trimmed V and J ends, which lost 4 bases and 0 bases, there was a span of 10 bases. The chain's CDR3 is CASSSDRSSYNEQFF. The CDR3 DNA reads TGTGCCAGCAGTTCCGACAGGAGCTCCTACAATGAGCAGTTCTTC.

V and J are TRBV12-3 or TRBV12-4 and TRBJ1-5, with unresolved D. Trimming cost V 4 bases and J 8 bases, with 12 bases left between them. The CDR3 length is 13 residues. Here the CDR3 reads CASSSAVSEPQHF. The CDR3 nucleotides read TGTGCCAGCAGTTCGGCGGTTTCGGAGCCCCAGCATTTT.

The rearrangement uses TRBV7-8 and TRBJ1-1; 8 nucleotides match TRBD1. Losses at the gene ends were 1 base for V and 6 bases for J; bases not matched to a gene: 13. In germline, CDR1 is SGHVS, CDR2 FQNEAQ. The CDR3 is 17 residues long. CDR3 nucleotides: TGTGCCAGCAGCTTAGGTGCCCAGGGGGCTTATCGGGCTGAAGCTTTCTTT. This translates into CASSLGAQGAYRAEAFF.

The chain recombines TRBV7-6 with TRBJ2-1, with 14 bases fitting TRBD2. The CDR3 contains 15 residues. The V gene end was trimmed by 5 bases and the J gene end by 7 bases; junction bases not matched to a gene: 4. The germline V gene encodes CDR1 SGHVS and CDR2 FNYEAQ. The CDR3 sequence: CASSPRLAGGNEQFF. Here the CDR3 DNA reads TGTGCCAGCAGCCCCCGACTAGCGGGAGGGAATGAGCAGTTCTTC.

The chain uses TRBV6-2 or TRBV6-3 and TRBJ2-7; 13 bases align to TRBD2. The CDR3 has 15 residues. V shed 5 bases, J shed 7 bases, and the junction held 8 bases outside the gene matches. CDR1 is MNHEY and CDR2 is SVGEGT in the germline V gene. CDR3 residues: CASSLRTSGSGEQYF. The CDR3 DNA sequence: TGTGCCAGCAGTCTGAGGACTAGCGGGAGTGGAGAGCAGTACTTC.

The V call is TRBV18, the J call TRBJ1-2, with 8 bases identical to TRBD1. The CDR3 spans 16 residues. J was trimmed by 6 bases and V by 6 bases; bases with no gene match: 15. Germline CDR1 and CDR2: KGHSH and LQKENI. The CDR3 region has the DNA TGTGCCAGCTCGGGCGGGACAGGCGCCCGATGGGATGGCTACACCTTC. Translating it yields CASSGGTGARWDGYTF.

V and J are TRBV5-6 and TRBJ1-1; weak D call: TRBD1 (5 bases). V lost 4 bases and J lost 4, with 14 bases in between. The CDR3 consists of 14 residues. The germline V gene has CDR1 SGHDT and CDR2 YYEEEE. Here the CDR3 reads CASSHGAGTTEAFF. CDR3 coding DNA: TGTGCCAGCAGCCATGGGGCAGGGACCACTGAAGCTTTCTTT.

V is TRBV5-6 and J is TRBJ1-2, with D perhaps matching TRBD1 (5 bases). CDR3 length: 15 amino acids. Germline values: CDR1 SGHDT, CDR2 YYEEEE. Deletions cut 4 bases from V and 2 bases from J, with 15 bases between. The CDR3 sequence is CASSTTFGANYGYTF. The CDR3 DNA reads TGTGCCAGCAGCACTACCTTCGGGGCAAACTATGGCTACACCTTC.

This chain uses TRBV5-3 with TRBJ1-5; perhaps TRBD1 as D (5 bases). TRBV5-3 is an ORF for which the function is uncertain. This CDR3 spans 17 amino acids. Between the trimmed V and J ends, which lost 4 bases and 0 bases, there was a span of 17 bases. CDR3 sequence (DNA): TGTGCCAGAAGCCCTATTGAGGGACGGACTAGCAATCAGCCCCAGCATTTT. Amino acid sequence: CARSPIEGRTSNQPQHF.

The J gene is TRBJ2-5, the V gene TRBV11-2, with TRBD2 matching over 7 bases. Germline CDR1 is SGHAT and CDR2 is FQNNGV. J lost 0 bases, V lost 3 bases, and 7 bases had no gene match. The CDR3 length is 16 residues. The CDR3 DNA sequence: TGTGCCAGCAGCTTCAAGCGGGACCCTTACCAAGAGACCCAGTACTTC. Amino acids: CASSFKRDPYQETQYF.

The V gene is TRBV6-5, the J gene TRBJ1-1; perhaps TRBD1 as D (5 bases). V gave up 6 bases and J gave up 5 bases, with 16 bases separating them. The CDR3 is 14 amino acids. Germline V gives CDR1 MNHEY, CDR2 SVGAGI. CDR3 loop: CASRPQGEETEAFF. The CDR3 bases are TGTGCCAGCAGACCCCAGGGAGAGGAGACTGAAGCTTTCTTT.

The DNA for the CDR3 is TGTGCCAGCTCACCAATACTAGCGGGACCCCCTAACTACAATGAGCAGTTCTTC. It translates to CASSPILAGPPNYNEQFF. This chain joins TRBV18 and TRBJ2-1, with 10 bases lining up with TRBD2. Losses at the gene ends were 2 bases for V and 3 bases for J; bases not matched to a gene: 10. Germline V CDR1 and CDR2: KGHSH, LQKENI. CDR3 length: 18 residues.

The genes are TRBV5-1 and TRBJ2-1; D is unresolved. V was pared by 5 bases and J by 9 bases, with 18 bases between. CDR1 and CDR2 from the germline V gene are SGHRS and YFSETQ. There are 14 residues in the CDR3. CDR3 DNA sequence: TGCGCCAGCAGGAGTTCGACGCAAATGGGTGAGCAGTTCTTC. This codes for CASRSSTQMGEQFF.

The chain joins TRBV15 to TRBJ1-1; D is unresolved. The germline V and J ends were trimmed by 5 bases and 0 bases, with 7 bases remaining between them. CDR3 length: 13 residues. Germline V gives CDR1 LNHNV, CDR2 YYDKDF (reference sequence). CDR3 amino acids: CATSLVMNTEAFF. The DNA for the CDR3 is TGTGCCACCAGCCTCGTAATGAACACTGAAGCTTTCTTT. The full variable domain, rest sourced from reference TRBV15 and TRBJ1-1, is DAMVIQNPRYQVTQFGKPVTLSCSQTLNHNVMYWYQQKSSQAPKLLFHYYDKDFNNEADTPDNFQSRRPNTSFCFLDIRSPGLGDTAMYLCATSLVMNTEAFFGQGTRLTVV.